One and the same sample provided the 21 T cell receptor beta chains below, sequenced in a study of T cell repertoires in cytomegalovirus infection (dated by TCRdb to between 2018 and 2020). This sample was sequenced with an Illumina HiSeq 1500. The public reads were reanalyzed by TCRdb: fastp trimming at Q25, MiXCR alignment, in-frame beta chains only. When rows share a CDR3 protein, they turn into one entry using the most common DNA and genes. This sample comprises roughly 150,000 distinct CDR3 sequences, about 20% of them detected only once. The ten most abundant clones make up around a quarter of the sample. No antigen has been assigned to these receptors. The intended sense of this specimen's treatment or condition label: in vitro stimulation with specific CMV peptide epitopes to enrich CMV-specific T cells. The sample consisted of CD8+ T cells from cultured PBMCs, taken from culture after CMV antigen stimulation. These receptors were collected from a human donor in good health (CMV status not recorded). Some clones in this sample may be carry-over from other donors' samples.

J is TRBJ1-5 and V is TRBV6-1, with D uncertain. Trimming removed 1 base at V and 7 bases at J, with 11 bases between. Germline CDR1 reads MNHNS; CDR2 reads SASEGT. The CDR3 spans 14 residues. The CDR3 DNA follows: TGTGCCAGCAGTGAAGATGGAGGGTGGCAGCCCCAGCATTTT. Protein: CASSEDGGWQPQHF.

A remark on this clonotype: At one end the junction does not follow the germline gene, possibly because of a read error. V gene TRBV10-3 combines with J gene TRBJ1-5; TRBD1 matches 8 bases. The CDR3 contains 15 residues. The germline gives CDR1 ENHRY, CDR2 SYGVKD. The CDR3 region is CAISDTGQVDQPQHF. CDR3 DNA: TGTGCCATCAGTGACACGGGACAGGTGGATCAGCCCCAACATTTT.

The V call is TRBV12-3 or TRBV12-4, the J call TRBJ2-2; D is undetermined. Trimming cost V 2 bases and J 4 bases, with 14 bases left between them. CDR3 length: 16 residues. The CDR3 region has the DNA TGTGCCAGCAGTTTACGCGGCGAGTGGGTCACCGGGGAGCTGTTTTTT. Residues: CASSLRGEWVTGELFF.

In this sample, this clonotype turned up a few times. CDR3 in DNA: TGTGCCAGCAGCTTAGGTACCCTCCGACACGAGCAGTACTTC. As protein: CASSLGTLRHEQYF. This chain links TRBV7-6 with TRBJ2-7; no firm D call. Germline loops: CDR1 SGHVS, CDR2 FNYEAQ. The CDR3 spans 14 residues. V dropped 1 base and J dropped 5 bases, with 12 bases sitting between them.

The rearrangement links TRBV7-3 to TRBJ2-5; D call uncertain. V was pared by 4 bases and J by 9 bases, with 9 bases between. Germline CDR1 is SGHTA and CDR2 is FQGTGA. CDR3 length equals 11 residues. The CDR3 is CASSSTSAQYF. CDR3 DNA sequence: TGTGCCAGCAGCTCCACCTCGGCCCAGTACTTC. Drawing the rest from reference TRBV7-3 and TRBJ2-5, the complete variable domain is GAGVSQTPSNKVTEKGKYVELRCDPISGHTALYWYRQSLGQGPEFLIYFQGTGAADDSGLPNDRFFAVRPEGSVSTLKIQRTERGDSAVYLCASSSTSAQYFGPGTRLLVL.

This clonotype showed up just a few times. This rearrangement joins TRBV4-3 to TRBJ2-6; no firm D call. V was shortened by 3 bases and J by 4 bases, with 13 bases between the two germline ends. Germline-derived CDR1 and CDR2 are LGHNA and YSLEER. This CDR3 contains 16 residues. CDR3 loop: CASSQTSSMGANVLTF. In nucleotides, the CDR3 is TGCGCCAGCAGCCAGACGAGTTCGATGGGGGCCAACGTCCTGACTTTC.

The genes are TRBV6-6 and TRBJ1-1; TRBD1 matches 7 bases. V was pared by 6 bases and J by 5 bases, with 12 bases of the junction left unmatched. Per germline, CDR1 MNHNY and CDR2 SVGAGI (reference sequence). The CDR3 length is 15 residues. CDR3 coding DNA: TGTGCCAGCAGCACCCAGACAGGGAGCGTTACTGAAGCTTTCTTT. Residues: CASSTQTGSVTEAFF.

This clonotype was counted a few times. The V gene is TRBV4-1, the J gene TRBJ1-1, with no clear D. The V gene lost 2 bases and the J gene lost 0 bases, with 7 bases spanning the gap. Germline CDR1 MGHRA, CDR2 YSYEKL. The CDR3 is made up of 14 amino acids. This CDR3 reads CASSQKRLNTEAFF. The CDR3 DNA is TGCGCCAGCAGCCAAAAACGGCTGAACACTGAAGCTTTCTTT.

This clonotype was observed a few times. V is TRBV23-1 and J is TRBJ2-7, with D tentatively TRBD2 (8 bases). TRBV23-1 is treated as an ORF (open reading frame) with a function not yet certain. This CDR3 spans 18 amino acids. Trimming took 2 bases from V and 1 from J, leaving 21 bases between them. The CDR3 sequence: CASSQVPRAGDRSYEQYF. In DNA form, the CDR3 reads TGCGCCAGCAGTCAAGTTCCAAGAGCGGGGGACAGATCCTACGAGCAGTACTTC.

This clonotype was seen more than once but under ten times. This chain connects TRBV4-1 to TRBJ1-2; TRBD1 matches 7 bases. Germline CDR1 is MGHRA and CDR2 is YSYEKL. J gave up 4 bases and V 3 bases, and 11 bases lay outside the gene matches. This CDR3 has 16 amino acids. The CDR3 here is CASSHPWGQTLYGYTF. DNA for the CDR3: TGCGCCAGCAGCCACCCATGGGGACAGACCCTCTATGGCTACACCTTC.

This clonotype was seen a handful of times. The genes are TRBV7-9 and TRBJ2-7; 7 bases fit TRBD1. The CDR3 has 16 amino acids. Germline CDR1 and CDR2: SEHNR and FQNEAQ (reference sequence). V lost 5 bases, J lost 0 bases, and 10 bases stayed unmatched. This CDR3 is CASSGTGTAFSYEQYF. Written as DNA, the CDR3 is TGTGCCAGCAGCGGCACCGGGACAGCCTTCTCCTACGAGCAGTACTTC.

Only a few counts were recorded for this clonotype. In DNA, the CDR3 is TGTGCCAGCAGCCCCTCGGACGGATCCTACGAGCAGTACTTC. Amino acid sequence: CASSPSDGSYEQYF. The gene calls are TRBV7-2 and TRBJ2-7; no reliable D call. Trimming took 5 bases from V and 1 from J, leaving 12 bases between them. CDR1 SGHTA and CDR2 FQGNSA come from the germline V gene. The CDR3 is made up of 14 amino acids. Complete variable domain (other parts from reference TRBV7-2 and TRBJ2-7): GAGVSQSPSNKVTEKGKDVELRCDPISGHTALYWYRQSLGQGLEFLIYFQGNSAPDKSGLPSDRFSAERTGGSVSTLTIQRTQQEDSAVYLCASSPSDGSYEQYFGPGTRLTVT.

This clonotype appeared a few times. A junction end diverges from the germline sequence, so it may reflect a read error. J is TRBJ2-6 and V is TRBV4-3; possibly TRBD1 for D (5 bases). The CDR3 totals 16 residues. Germline V gives CDR1 LGHNA, CDR2 YSLEER. CDR3 bases: TGCGCCAGCAGCCAAGAAGTGTTCTCTGGGGCCAACGGCCTGACTTTC. It codes for CASSQEVFSGANGLTF.

The chain has TRBV6-2 or TRBV6-3 and TRBJ2-1, with TRBD2 matching 9 bases. There are 20 residues in the CDR3. Germline CDR1 MNHEY, CDR2 SVGEGT. Losses at the gene ends were 5 bases for V and 5 bases for J; bases not matched to a gene: 22. The CDR3 nucleotides are TGTGCCAGCAGTAAGAGACTAGCGGTCCCCAGGTATGAGGGTAACAATGAGCAGTTCTTC. As protein: CASSKRLAVPRYEGNNEQFF.

This sequence joins TRBV7-2 and TRBJ1-4, with 7 nucleotides matching TRBD1. CDR1 is SGHTA and CDR2 is FQGNSA in the germline V gene. The CDR3 is 15 amino acids. The junction had 4 bases not matched to a gene; V was cut back by 2 bases and J by 4 bases. The CDR3 nucleotides are TGTGCCAGCAGCTTAAGGGGGCTTGGTAATGAAAAACTGTTTTTT. This encodes CASSLRGLGNEKLFF. Supplemented by reference TRBV7-2 and TRBJ1-4, the full variable domain reads GAGVSQSPSNKVTEKGKDVELRCDPISGHTALYWYRQSLGQGLEFLIYFQGNSAPDKSGLPSDRFSAERTGGSVSTLTIQRTQQEDSAVYLCASSLRGLGNEKLFFGSGTQLSVL.

This clonotype was found a few times. The rearrangement links TRBV29-1 to TRBJ1-1; D perhaps matches TRBD1 (5 bases). CDR1 and CDR2 (germline): SQVTM, ANQGSEA. The CDR3 sequence is 15 residues long. V lost 6 bases and J lost 3, with 20 bases in between. The CDR3 sequence is CSVEGLRRGYTEAFF. The DNA for the CDR3 is TGCAGCGTCGAGGGGCTACGGAGGGGTTACACTGAAGCTTTCTTT.

The V and J genes are TRBV7-9 and TRBJ1-1; the D is unclear. CDR1 SEHNR and CDR2 FQNEAQ come from the germline V gene (reference sequence). The CDR3 spans 12 residues. V lost 8 bases and J lost 1, with 8 bases in between. The CDR3 nucleotides read TGTGCCAGCCGGACTGGGAACACTGAAGCTTTCTTT. It encodes CASRTGNTEAFF.

The V and J genes are TRBV19 and TRBJ2-1; TRBD1 might be the D (6 bases). With 6 bases removed from V and 8 bases from J, the gap between germline ends came to 11 bases. Germline-derived CDR1 and CDR2 are LNHDA and SQIVND (reference sequence). This CDR3 comprises 12 residues. In DNA, the CDR3 is TGTGCCAGTAGGGAAGAGGGGGATGAGCAGTTCTTC. It encodes CASREEGDEQFF.

There are many counts of this clonotype. V and J are TRBV25-1 and TRBJ1-2; no firm D call. Trimming stripped 2 bases from V and 8 bases from J, with 12 bases between. Looked up from germline, CDR1 is MGHDK and CDR2 is SYGVNS. The CDR3 is 13 residues long. CDR3 nucleotide sequence: TGTGCCAGCAGTGAAGGGTGGAGCAGGGGCTACACCTTC. The encoded protein is CASSEGWSRGYTF.

The genes are TRBV28 and TRBJ1-3, with 8 bases matching TRBD1. V shed 7 bases, J shed 4 bases, and the junction held 15 bases outside the gene matches. Germline V gives CDR1 MDHEN, CDR2 SYDVKM. This CDR3 region has 17 residues. The chain's CDR3 is CASKHQGAFYTGNTIYF. The DNA of the CDR3 is TGTGCCAGCAAGCATCAGGGGGCGTTTTATACCGGAAACACCATATATTTT. The full variable domain, its missing parts supplied by reference TRBV28 and TRBJ1-3, is DVKVTQSSRYLVKRTGEKVFLECVQDMDHENMFWYRQDPGLGLRLIYFSYDVKMKEKGDIPEGYSVSREKKERFSLILESASTNQTSMYLCASKHQGAFYTGNTIYFGEGSWLTVV.

This clonotype was seen more than once but under ten times. The genes are TRBV7-9 and TRBJ2-3, with TRBD2 identical over 8 bases. Germline CDR1 reads SEHNR; CDR2 reads FQNEAQ (reference sequence). The CDR3 runs 16 residues. V lost 5 bases to trimming and J lost 8 bases; unmatched junction nucleotides: 15. CDR3 in DNA: TGTGCCAGCAGCCATGGCCTAGCGGGTCCCGGTCCTACGCAGTATTTT. It yields the protein CASSHGLAGPGPTQYF.